One and the same sample provided the 27 T cell receptor beta chains below, sequenced in a study of blood T cells in healthy people across ages. A J-beta primer mix and a sample-barcoded 5' primer were used in a second PCR of about 6 to 12 cycles. Each CDR3 protein is one row after TCRdb ran MiXCR on the 5' RACE reads. The sample yields more than 650,000 distinct CDR3 sequences, 22% seen once. What was sequenced was blood. These receptors all come from a man between 70 and 80 years old in good health.

This chain joins TRBV12-3 or TRBV12-4 and TRBJ1-1; weak D call: TRBD1 (5 bases). Between the trimmed V and J ends, which lost 5 bases and 0 bases, there was a span of 13 bases. This CDR3 contains 15 residues. CDR3 sequence: CASSLPEGMNTEAFF. As DNA, the CDR3 is TGTGCCAGCAGTCTCCCCGAGGGGATGAACACTGAAGCTTTCTTT.

This clonotype came up many times. The chain joins TRBV2 to TRBJ2-3; D possibly corresponds to TRBD2 (6 bases). The germline V gene encodes CDR1 SNHLY and CDR2 FYNNEI. CDR3 length equals 14 residues. Trimming shortened V by 7 bases and J by 6 bases, and 17 bases separated the two germline ends. The CDR3 protein is CASTRTGTLDTQYF. The CDR3 bases are TGTGCCAGCACAAGAACGGGGACTTTGGATACGCAGTATTTT.

This clonotype was counted a few times. A read error is possible here, since a much larger clone lies one base away. The chain recombines TRBV7-8 with TRBJ2-5; D is possibly TRBD1 (6 bases). The J call is doubtful: the DNA matches TRBJ2-7 better. The CDR3 covers 12 residues. CDR1 is SGHVS, CDR2 FQNEAQ, per germline. The DNA of the CDR3 is TGTGCCAGCAGGTCAGGGGTCCACGAGCAGTACTTC. Amino acid sequence: CASRSGVHEQYF.

In DNA form, the CDR3 reads TGTGCCAGCAGCCGACTCGGGGGGGCGGATCAGCCCCAGCATTTT. Its translation is CASSRLGGADQPQHF. The V call is TRBV27, the J call TRBJ1-5, with TRBD1 as a possible D gene (6 bases). Germline V CDR1 and CDR2: MNHEY, SMNVEV (reference sequence). Trimming took off 6 bases at V and 5 bases at J, with 17 bases between the two ends. The CDR3 has 15 residues.

The rearrangement links TRBV7-8 to TRBJ2-7; 9 bases are a match to TRBD1. The V and J ends lost 3 bases and 5 bases, in that order; junction bases with no gene match: 14. This CDR3 comprises 17 residues. The germline gives CDR1 SGHVS, CDR2 FQNEAQ. The CDR3 nucleotides read TGTGCCAGCAGCTTGGTTGGGGGTAGGGACAGGGTACACGAGCAGTACTTC. Its translation is CASSLVGGRDRVHEQYF.

V usage is TRBV3-1 and J usage is TRBJ2-7; D uncertain. CDR1 and CDR2 from the germline V gene are LGHDT and YNNKEL (reference sequence). The CDR3 length is 15 residues. V was shortened by 2 bases and J by 4 bases, with 15 bases between the two germline ends. CDR3 nucleotide sequence: TGTGCCAGCAGCCAATTCGCCTCTTCATCTTACGAGCAGTACTTC. The encoded protein is CASSQFASSSYEQYF.

This clonotype was seen only a few times. This chain joins TRBV5-6 and TRBJ2-3; 7 bases agree with TRBD2. V shed 4 bases, J shed 8 bases, and the junction held 16 bases outside the gene matches. The CDR3 runs to 16 residues. Germline V gene data show CDR1 as SGHDT and CDR2 as YYEEEE. The DNA for the CDR3 is TGTGCCAGCAGCCGGACGCGGGAGAAGTATCGGGGTACGCAGTATTTT. Its protein is CASSRTREKYRGTQYF.

V gene TRBV18 combines with J gene TRBJ2-1, with D possibly matching TRBD2 (5 bases). Germline lookup yields CDR1 KGHSH and CDR2 LQKENI. The CDR3 contains 15 residues. The V and J ends lost 6 bases and 5 bases respectively, with 17 bases between them. The CDR3: CASSPLFGDHNEQFF. In DNA, the CDR3 is TGTGCCAGCTCCCCCTTGTTCGGGGATCACAATGAGCAGTTCTTC.

The chain carries TRBV5-1 and TRBJ2-5; D is possibly TRBD1 or TRBD2 (5 bases each). This CDR3 has 16 residues. Trimming left V 4 bases short and J 1 base short, with 17 bases between. The germline V gene has CDR1 SGHRS and CDR2 YFSETQ. CDR3 sequence reads: CASSGEGTVLQETQYF. The CDR3 nucleotides read TGCGCCAGCAGCGGAGAAGGGACCGTACTCCAAGAGACCCAGTACTTC.

This sequence joins TRBV12-3 or TRBV12-4 and TRBJ1-2; tentatively, D is TRBD1 (5 bases). The CDR3 covers 17 residues. V was trimmed by 3 bases and J by 5 bases, leaving 22 bases between them. CDR3: CASSLAYGQVNLYGYTF. The CDR3 DNA reads TGTGCCAGCAGTTTGGCCTATGGACAAGTCAACTTATATGGCTACACCTTC.

The rearrangement uses TRBV24-1 and TRBJ1-2; possible D gene TRBD1, 5 bases. This CDR3 is built from 15 residues. V was clipped by 4 bases and J by 3 bases, with 14 bases between them. Per the germline V gene, CDR1 is KGHDR and CDR2 is SFDVKD. For the CDR3, the DNA is TGTGCCACCAGTGACCCAGGGTATGGGGACTATGGCTACACCTTC. It is translated as CATSDPGYGDYGYTF.

This clonotype occurred a few times. Written as DNA, the CDR3 is TGCAGTGCTAGGGGACAGGGATACGCCTATGGCTACACCTTC. Translated, it gives CSARGQGYAYGYTF. The chain is built from TRBV20-1 and TRBJ1-2, with 9 bases fitting TRBD1. The CDR3 runs 14 residues. From germline, CDR1 is DFQATT and CDR2 SNEGSKA (reference sequence). The trim removed 3 bases at V and 4 bases at J, leaving 6 bases unmatched.

The chain joins TRBV5-1 to TRBJ2-4; 9 bases agree with TRBD1. Germline V gives CDR1 SGHRS, CDR2 YFSETQ. V shed 0 bases and J 7 bases; nucleotides not matched to a gene: 14. The CDR3 runs 18 residues. CDR3 DNA: TGCGCCAGCAGCTTGGCGGGGACAGGGCCGAACGAACCTAACATTCAGTACTTC. Its translation is CASSLAGTGPNEPNIQYF.

The V gene is TRBV12-5, the J gene TRBJ2-3; 7 bases fit TRBD2. The CDR3 covers 13 residues. Germline loops: CDR1 LGHNT, CDR2 FRNRAP. V shed 2 bases, J shed 6 bases, and the junction held 2 bases outside the gene matches. Here the CDR3 reads CASGLPGGDTQYF. The DNA of the CDR3 is TGTGCTAGTGGTTTGCCCGGGGGGGATACGCAGTATTTT.

This clonotype showed up just a few times. The rearrangement uses TRBV20-1 and TRBJ1-2; unclear D gene. The CDR3 covers 11 residues. Germline V gene sequence: CDR1 DFQATT, CDR2 SNEGSKA (reference sequence). The CDR3 sequence is CSLGEDYGYTF. CDR3 nucleotide sequence: TGCAGCCTGGGTGAGGATTATGGCTACACCTTC.

The gene calls are TRBV6-2 or TRBV6-3 and TRBJ2-5; D gene uncertain. Germline CDR1 MNHEY, CDR2 SVGEGT. The CDR3 is made up of 15 amino acids. V was cut by 3 bases and J by 4 bases, with 15 bases left in between. The DNA of the CDR3 is TGTGCCAGCAGTTATGGCAGGCGACTGTCAGAGACCCAGTACTTC. Its protein product is CASSYGRRLSETQYF.

V usage is TRBV7-2 and J usage is TRBJ2-5; TRBD2 might be the D (5 bases). Matching the DNA end better, TRBJ2-1 makes the J call doubtful. Germline loops: CDR1 SGHTA, CDR2 FQGNSA. The CDR3 sequence is 11 residues long. The CDR3, as DNA: TGTGCCAGCAGCCGGGGTCATGAGCAGTTCTTC. The encoded protein is CASSRGHEQFF.

On this clonotype: The limits of the CDR3 on the DNA are not certain, so only TCRdb's listed CDR3 is given. The chain has TRBV20-1 and TRBJ2-5; the tabulated D call, TRBD2, remains unverified against the DNA. Ends included, the CDR3 has 12 residues. Germline CDR1 and CDR2: DFQATT and SNEGSKA (reference sequence). The CDR3 is CSSSGGGKIQYF.

This chain uses TRBV27 with TRBJ1-4, with 9 bases matching TRBD1. CDR1 and CDR2 from the germline V gene are MNHEY and SMNVEV (reference sequence). This CDR3 spans 15 amino acids. Trimming cost V 6 bases and J 6 bases; bases outside gene matches: 8. CDR3 loop: CASSRRDRVDEKLFF. The CDR3 DNA is TGTGCCAGCAGCCGCCGGGACAGGGTTGATGAAAAACTGTTTTTT.

The rearrangement uses TRBV20-1 and TRBJ2-5; 10 bases are a match to TRBD2. The J call is uncertain, as TRBJ2-1 better fits the DNA end. Germline loops: CDR1 DFQATT, CDR2 SNEGSKA (reference sequence). The CDR3 loop spans 12 amino acids. For the CDR3, the DNA is TGCAGTCTTAGCGGGGGGCCATATGAGCAGTTCTTC. Translation: CSLSGGPYEQFF.

This sequence joins TRBV10-3 and TRBJ2-1; D perhaps matches TRBD2 (6 bases). The V end lost 0 bases, the J end lost 5 bases, and 8 bases lay between the germline ends. The CDR3 is made up of 14 amino acids. Germline V gives CDR1 ENHRY, CDR2 SYGVKD. Written as DNA, the CDR3 is TGTGCCATCAGTGAGTCCAAGCGGGACAATGAGCAGTTCTTC. Protein product: CAISESKRDNEQFF.

In the case of this clonotype: One end of the junction does not line up with germline, which may come from a read error. The chain carries TRBV20-1 and TRBJ2-1; D uncertain. This CDR3 region has 15 residues. Germline V lookup: CDR1 DFQATT, CDR2 SNEGSKA (reference sequence). The CDR3 nucleotides are TGCAGTGCTAGTGTAGAATCCCCCAACTACGATGAGCAGTTCTTC. It is translated as CSASVESPNYDEQFF.

This clonotype was picked up one time. The chain uses TRBV20-1 and TRBJ1-1, with 8 bases aligning to TRBD1. The CDR3 length is 13 residues. CDR1 and CDR2 from the germline V gene are DFQATT and SNEGSKA (reference sequence). The ends lost 6 bases at V and 0 bases at J; junction bases unmatched: 3. The CDR3 nucleotides are TGCAGTGCCCGACAGGGGATGAACACTGAAGCTTTCTTT. Translated, it gives CSARQGMNTEAFF.

V usage is TRBV11-2 and J usage is TRBJ2-7, with a possible D match to TRBD1 (5 bases). Germline assignment: CDR1 SGHAT and CDR2 FQNNGV. There are 11 residues in the CDR3. Trimming took 8 bases from V and 6 from J, leaving 11 bases between them. The CDR3 spells CASRQNFEQYF. The DNA of the CDR3 is TGTGCCAGCCGACAGAATTTCGAGCAGTACTTC.

The chain joins TRBV12-3 or TRBV12-4 to TRBJ2-5; possibly TRBD1 or TRBD2 for D (6 bases each). The CDR3 has 14 residues. Trimming took 5 bases from V and 4 from J, leaving 14 bases between them. CDR3 bases: TGTGCCAGCAGTAGACAACAGGGAGGAGAGACCCAGTACTTC. It translates to CASSRQQGGETQYF.

The gene calls are TRBV28 and TRBJ2-3; tentatively, D is TRBD1 (5 bases). The V gene's germline CDR1 is MDHEN and CDR2 SYDVKM. The CDR3 has 15 amino acids. V was pared by 7 bases and J by 3 bases, with 17 bases between. The CDR3 DNA reads TGTGCCAGCACCCCCCCCCAGGGAAGGACAGATACGCAGTATTTT. Translating gives CASTPPQGRTDTQYF.

The chain combines TRBV12-3 or TRBV12-4 with TRBJ2-5; D gene unclear. The length of the CDR3 is 13 residues. V was pared by 3 bases and J by 1 base, with 6 bases between. As DNA, the CDR3 is TGTGCCAGCAGTTTTAGATCCCAAGAGACCCAGTACTTC. The encoded protein is CASSFRSQETQYF.